This T cell receptor beta chain was profiled in a study of blood T cells in healthy people across ages. General study results and limits: Older age went with lower TCR beta diversity per million T cells, in a roughly linear way.

In regard to this clonotype: Its antigen is not known.

A sample-barcoded 5' primer and a J-beta primer mix were used in a second PCR of roughly 7 to 11 cycles. TCRdb re-analysed the 5' RACE reads in MiXCR, keeping a single row per CDR3 protein. This repertoire shows roughly 1,000,000 distinct CDR3 sequences, approximately 26% found once; its top ten account for 0.75%. The study drew donors from healthy Caucasian individuals in Russia aged about 6 to 90. V dropped 2 bases and J dropped 1 base, with 9 bases sitting between them. The CDR3 length is 13 residues. Germline lookup yields CDR1 DFQATT and CDR2 SNEGSKA (reference sequence). The same sample was also used in a study of T cells of mothers and their children. This second report adds: The yield was over 8.5 million TCR beta CDR3 reads from each mother and a few million from each child.

Sequenced material: blood. The sequence was collected from a girl aged 2-10 years in good health. The chain is built from TRBV20-1 and TRBJ2-7; the D is unclear. The CDR3 region has the DNA TGCAGTGCTAGATTGCCGGCATCCTACGAGCAGTACTTC. Translated: CSARLPASYEQYF.